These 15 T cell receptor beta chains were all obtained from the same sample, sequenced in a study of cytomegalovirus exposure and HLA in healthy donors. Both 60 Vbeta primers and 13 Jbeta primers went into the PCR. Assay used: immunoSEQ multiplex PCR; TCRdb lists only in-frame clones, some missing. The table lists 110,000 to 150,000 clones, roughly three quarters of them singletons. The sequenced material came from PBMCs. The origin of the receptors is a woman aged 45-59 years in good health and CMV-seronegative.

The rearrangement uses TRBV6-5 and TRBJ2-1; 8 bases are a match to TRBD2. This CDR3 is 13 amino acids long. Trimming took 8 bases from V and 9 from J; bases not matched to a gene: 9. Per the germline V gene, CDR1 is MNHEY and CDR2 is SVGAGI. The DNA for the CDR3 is TGTGCCAGCGGACCTATAGCGGGGAGTGAGCAGTTCTTC. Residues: CASGPIAGSEQFF.

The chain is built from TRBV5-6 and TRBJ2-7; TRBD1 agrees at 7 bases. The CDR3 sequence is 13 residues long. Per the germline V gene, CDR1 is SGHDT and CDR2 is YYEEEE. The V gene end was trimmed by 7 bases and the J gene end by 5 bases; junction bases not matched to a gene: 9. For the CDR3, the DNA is TGTGCCAGCTCCCCGACAGGGCGCGACGAGCAGTACTTC. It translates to CASSPTGRDEQYF.

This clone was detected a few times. CDR3 loop: CASSLAADRSTGELFF. As DNA, the CDR3 is TGTGCCAGCAGCTTAGCCGCGGACAGGTCCACCGGGGAGCTGTTTTTT. The genes are TRBV11-2 and TRBJ2-2; 7 positions match TRBD1. The CDR3 loop spans 16 amino acids. Germline assignment: CDR1 SGHAT and CDR2 FQNNGV. V was clipped by 1 base and J by 4 bases; unmatched bases: 6.

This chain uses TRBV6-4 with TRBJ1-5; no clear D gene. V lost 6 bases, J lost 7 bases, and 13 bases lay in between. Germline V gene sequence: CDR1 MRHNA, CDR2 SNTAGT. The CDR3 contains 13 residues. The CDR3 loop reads CASSPSGAQPQHF. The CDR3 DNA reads TGTGCCAGCAGCCCGAGTGGTGCCCAGCCCCAGCATTTT.

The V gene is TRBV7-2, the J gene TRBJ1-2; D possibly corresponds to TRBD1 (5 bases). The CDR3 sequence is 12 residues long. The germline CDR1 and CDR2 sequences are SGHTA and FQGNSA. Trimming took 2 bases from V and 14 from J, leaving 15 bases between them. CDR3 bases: TGTGCCAGCAGCTTAATCGGGGGAACAATAACCTTC. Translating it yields CASSLIGGTITF.

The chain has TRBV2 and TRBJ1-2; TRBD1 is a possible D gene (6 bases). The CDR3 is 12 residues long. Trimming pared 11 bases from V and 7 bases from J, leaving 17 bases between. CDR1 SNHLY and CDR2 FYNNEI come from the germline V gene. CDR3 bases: TGTGCCGCCTGGACAGACGTTACTGGCTACACCTTC. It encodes CAAWTDVTGYTF.

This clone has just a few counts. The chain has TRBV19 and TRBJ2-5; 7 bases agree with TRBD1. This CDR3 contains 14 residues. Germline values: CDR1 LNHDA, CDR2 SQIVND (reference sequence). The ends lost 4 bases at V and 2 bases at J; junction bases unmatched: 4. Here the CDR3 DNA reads TGTGCCAGTAGTAGACAGGGTCCACAAGAGACCCAGTACTTC. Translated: CASSRQGPQETQYF.

CDR3 sequence reads: CAWSGTRGAGYTIYF. CDR3 nucleotide sequence: TGTGCCTGGAGCGGAACCCGGGGGGCGGGCTACACCATATATTTT. The genes are TRBV30 and TRBJ1-3; D may be TRBD1 (6 bases). The CDR3 contains 15 residues. CDR1 and CDR2 (germline): GTSNPN, SVGIG (reference sequence). Between the trimmed V and J ends, which lost 3 bases and 8 bases, there was a span of 20 bases. Looking up the rest from reference TRBV30 and TRBJ1-3 gives the full variable domain: SQTIHQWPATLVQPVGSPLSLECTVEGTSNPNLYWYRQAAGRGLQLLFYSVGIGQISSEVPQNLSASRPQDRQFILSSKKLLLSDSGFYLCAWSGTRGAGYTIYFGEGSWLTVV.

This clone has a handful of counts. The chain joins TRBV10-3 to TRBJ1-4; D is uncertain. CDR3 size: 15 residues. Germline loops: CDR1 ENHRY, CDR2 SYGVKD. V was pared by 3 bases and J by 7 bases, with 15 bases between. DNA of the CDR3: TGTGCCATCAGTGATTTCAAGGTCGAGGGTGAAAAACTGTTTTTT. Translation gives CAISDFKVEGEKLFF.

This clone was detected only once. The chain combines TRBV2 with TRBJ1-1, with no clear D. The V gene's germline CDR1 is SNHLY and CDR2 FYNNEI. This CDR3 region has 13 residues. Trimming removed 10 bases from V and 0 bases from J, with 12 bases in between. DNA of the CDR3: TGTGCCAAATTACATAACATGAACACTGAAGCTTTCTTT. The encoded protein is CAKLHNMNTEAFF.

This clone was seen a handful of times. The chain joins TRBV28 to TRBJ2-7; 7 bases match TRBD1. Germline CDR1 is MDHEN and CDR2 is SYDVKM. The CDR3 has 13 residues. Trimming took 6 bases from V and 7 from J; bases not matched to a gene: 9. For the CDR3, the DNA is TGTGCCAGCAGCCGGGACAGAAACAGTGAGCAGTACTTC. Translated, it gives CASSRDRNSEQYF.

The CDR3 loop is CASSQVVAGGLGTGELFF. The CDR3 DNA follows: TGTGCCAGCAGCCAAGTAGTAGCGGGGGGGTTGGGGACCGGGGAGCTGTTTTTT. This chain connects TRBV4-2 to TRBJ2-2; TRBD2 aligns across 11 bases. Germline CDR1 LGHNA, CDR2 YNFKEQ. V shed 1 base and J 5 bases; nucleotides not matched to a gene: 9. The CDR3 contains 18 residues.

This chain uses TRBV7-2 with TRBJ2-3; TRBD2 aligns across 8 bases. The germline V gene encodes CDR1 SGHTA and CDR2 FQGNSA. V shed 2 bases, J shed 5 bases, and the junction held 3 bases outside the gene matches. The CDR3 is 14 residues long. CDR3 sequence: CASSLQSGGDTQYF. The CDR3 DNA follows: TGTGCCAGCAGCTTACAGAGCGGGGGAGATACGCAGTATTTT.

The CDR3 bases are TGTGCCAGCGGACAGGGGGCCACAATGAACACTGAAGCTTTCTTT. It translates to CASGQGATMNTEAFF. The chain couples TRBV11-2 to TRBJ1-1; TRBD1 aligns across 11 bases. The CDR3 length is 15 residues. The V gene end was trimmed by 8 bases and the J gene end by 0 bases; junction bases not matched to a gene: 5. The V gene's germline CDR1 is SGHAT and CDR2 FQNNGV.

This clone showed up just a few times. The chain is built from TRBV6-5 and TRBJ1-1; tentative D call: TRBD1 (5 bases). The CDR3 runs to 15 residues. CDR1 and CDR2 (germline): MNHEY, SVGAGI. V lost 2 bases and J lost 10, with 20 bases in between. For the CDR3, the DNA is TGTGCCAGCAGTTACAGTGGCGGGGATGGGGGTCCAGCTTTCTTT. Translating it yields CASSYSGGDGGPAFF.